This T cell receptor beta chain was sequenced for a study of cytomegalovirus exposure and HLA in healthy donors. Across the whole study: There were roughly 80 million unique TCRs (from HLA-typed donors) in an early data release. Overall study findings and caveats: Evidence from a later analysis indicated that most CMV-associated TCR beta chains looked HLA-restricted. Follow-up analysis seemed to connect common viral pathogens with several of the most significant clusters identified.

Worth noting for this clone: Its antigen is not known.

PCR employed 60 Vbeta and 13 Jbeta primers. Produced via immunoSEQ multiplex PCR; TCRdb's table is partial and in-frame only. This sample has about 200,000 clones; roughly 77% occur once, and the top ten carry roughly 1.5%. The V segment lost 1 base and the J segment 6 bases; nucleotides outside the gene matches: 7. Germline values: CDR1 KGHSH, CDR2 LQKENI. CDR3 length: 16 residues. V is TRBV18 and J is TRBJ1-2; 11 nucleotides agree with TRBD1. The sample consisted of PBMCs. The TCR comes from a woman aged 45 to 65 in good health and CMV-seronegative. Here the CDR3 DNA reads TGTGCCAGCTCACCACTGGACAGGGGGCTAAGTAATGGCTACACCTTC. This translates into CASSPLDRGLSNGYTF.